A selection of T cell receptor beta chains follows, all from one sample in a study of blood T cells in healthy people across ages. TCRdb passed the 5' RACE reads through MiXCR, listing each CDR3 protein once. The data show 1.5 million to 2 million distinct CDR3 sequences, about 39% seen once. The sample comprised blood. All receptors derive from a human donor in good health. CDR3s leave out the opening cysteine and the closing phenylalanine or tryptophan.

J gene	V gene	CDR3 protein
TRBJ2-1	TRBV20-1	SARDLETGGNEQF
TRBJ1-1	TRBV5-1	ASSFGPSMNTEAF
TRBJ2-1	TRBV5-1	ASSEGQGRYNEQF
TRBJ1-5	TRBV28	ASSFRMRANQPQH
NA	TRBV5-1	ASSSLEDGVYEQY
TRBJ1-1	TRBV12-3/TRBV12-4	ASSLDAGGEAF
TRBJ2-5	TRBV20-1	SAISTGVETQY
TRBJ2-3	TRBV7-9	ASSLAQADTQY
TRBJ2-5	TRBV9	ASSGRSGGTETQY
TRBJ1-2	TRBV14	ASSQRQGFNYGYT
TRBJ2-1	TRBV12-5	ASGTGTYNEQF
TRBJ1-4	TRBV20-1	SAWGRRFNEKLF
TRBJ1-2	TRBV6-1	ASSEAGGQGPHYT
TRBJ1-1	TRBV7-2	ASSLSGEWGMNTEAF
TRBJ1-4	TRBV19	ASARGVSEKLF